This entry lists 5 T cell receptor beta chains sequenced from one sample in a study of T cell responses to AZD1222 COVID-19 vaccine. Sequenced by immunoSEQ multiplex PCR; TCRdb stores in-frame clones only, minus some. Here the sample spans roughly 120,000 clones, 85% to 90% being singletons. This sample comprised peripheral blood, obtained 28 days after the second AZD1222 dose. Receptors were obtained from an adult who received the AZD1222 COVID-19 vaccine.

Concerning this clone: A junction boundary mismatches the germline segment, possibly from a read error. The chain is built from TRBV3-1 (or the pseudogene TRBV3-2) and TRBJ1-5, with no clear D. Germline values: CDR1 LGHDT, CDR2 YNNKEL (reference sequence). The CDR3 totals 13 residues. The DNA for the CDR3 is TGTGCCAGCAACCAAACGGGTGCTCAGCCCCAGCATTTT. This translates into CASNQTGAQPQHF.

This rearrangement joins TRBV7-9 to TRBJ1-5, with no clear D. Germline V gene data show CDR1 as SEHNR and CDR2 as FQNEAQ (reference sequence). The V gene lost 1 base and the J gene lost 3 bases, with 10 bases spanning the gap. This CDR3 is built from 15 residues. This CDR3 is CASSLEGGPNQPQHF. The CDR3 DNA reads TGTGCCAGCAGCTTAGAGGGCGGACCCAATCAGCCCCAGCATTTT. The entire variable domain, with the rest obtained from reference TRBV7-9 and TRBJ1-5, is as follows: DTGVSQNPRHKITKRGQNVTFRCDPISEHNRLYWYRQTLGQGPEFLTYFQNEAQLEKSRLLSDRFSAERPKGSFSTLEIQRTEQGDSAMYLCASSLEGGPNQPQHFGDGTRLSIL.

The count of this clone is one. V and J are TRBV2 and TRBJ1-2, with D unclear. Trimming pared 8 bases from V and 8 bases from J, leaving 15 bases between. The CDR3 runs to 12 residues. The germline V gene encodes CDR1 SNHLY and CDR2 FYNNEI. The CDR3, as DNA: TGTGCCAGCGTACGGACCTCGAGGGGCTACACCTTC. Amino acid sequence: CASVRTSRGYTF.

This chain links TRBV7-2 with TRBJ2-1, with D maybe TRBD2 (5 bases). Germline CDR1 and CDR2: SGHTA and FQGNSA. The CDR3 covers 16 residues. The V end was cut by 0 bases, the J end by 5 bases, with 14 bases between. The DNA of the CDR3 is TGTGCCAGCAGCTTAGCCGGACTCACCTGGAACAATGAGCAGTTCTTC. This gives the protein CASSLAGLTWNNEQFF.

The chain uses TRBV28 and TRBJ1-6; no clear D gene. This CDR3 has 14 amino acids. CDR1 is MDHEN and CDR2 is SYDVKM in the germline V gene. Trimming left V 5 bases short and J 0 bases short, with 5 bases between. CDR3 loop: CASSPSSYNSPLHF. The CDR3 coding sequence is TGTGCCAGCAGTCCTAGCTCCTATAATTCACCCCTCCACTTT.